These T cell receptor beta chains were read from a single sample in a study of shared clonotypes between healthy human individuals. The assay was immunoSEQ multiplex PCR, and TCRdb's table has in-frame clones only and misses some. The sample lists about 450,000 clones, more than 75% occurring once. Sequencing was carried out using PBMCs. Every receptor here comes from a woman aged 40-49 years in good health. Some clones in this sample may be carry-over from other donors' samples. Each CDR3 is given with its conserved first and last residue. A D gene is named only where the DNA matches it firmly. Clone size, where shown, is once, few, many, or a class for clones that have expanded.

clone size: .
D gene: TRBD1
J gene: TRBJ1-4
V gene: TRBV9
CDR3 protein: CASSQGVAEKLFF
CDR3 DNA: TGTGCCAGCAGCCAGGGGGTGGCTGAAAAACTGTTTTTT

clone size: .
D gene: TRBD1
J gene: TRBJ2-3
V gene: TRBV5-8
CDR3 protein: CASSKGTGPSDTQYF
CDR3 DNA: TGTGCCAGCAGCAAAGGGACAGGGCCCTCCGATACGCAGTATTTT

clone size: .
D gene: .
J gene: TRBJ1-1
V gene: TRBV7-2
CDR3 protein: CASSFYTEAFF
CDR3 DNA: TGTGCCAGCAGCTTTTATACTGAAGCTTTCTTT

clone size: once
D gene: .
J gene: TRBJ1-2
V gene: TRBV9
CDR3 protein: CASSVDPGQTNYGYTF
CDR3 DNA: TGTGCCAGCAGCGTAGACCCGGGACAAACTAACTATGGCTACACCTTC

clone size: .
D gene: TRBD2
J gene: TRBJ2-7
V gene: TRBV29-1
CDR3 protein: CSVEVGGSYEQYF
CDR3 DNA: TGCAGCGTTGAAGTGGGGGGGTCCTACGAGCAGTACTTC

clone size: .
D gene: .
J gene: TRBJ2-7
V gene: TRBV5-1
CDR3 protein: CASSRGSRGEQYF
CDR3 DNA: TGCGCCAGCAGCCGAGGATCGCGGGGAGAGCAGTACTTC

clone size: .
D gene: .
J gene: TRBJ2-7
V gene: TRBV15
CDR3 protein: CATSREWSIHEQYF
CDR3 DNA: TGTGCCACCAGCAGAGAGTGGTCCATCCACGAGCAGTACTTC

clone size: .
D gene: TRBD2
J gene: TRBJ2-7
V gene: TRBV5-5
CDR3 protein: CASSLGRTSDSYEQYF
CDR3 DNA: TGTGCCAGCAGCTTGGGAAGGACTAGCGATTCCTACGAGCAGTACTTC

clone size: .
D gene: .
J gene: TRBJ2-5
V gene: TRBV7-2
CDR3 protein: CASSFRRETQYF
CDR3 DNA: TGTGCCAGCAGCTTCAGGCGAGAGACCCAGTACTTC

clone size: .
D gene: TRBD1
J gene: TRBJ1-4
V gene: TRBV28
CDR3 protein: CASRDYRGPNEKLFF
CDR3 DNA: TGTGCCAGCAGAGATTACAGGGGTCCTAATGAAAAACTGTTTTTT

clone size: few
D gene: .
J gene: TRBJ2-3
V gene: TRBV5-4
CDR3 protein: CASSARVADTDTQYF
CDR3 DNA: TGTGCCAGCAGCGCGAGGGTTGCGGACACAGATACGCAGTATTTT

clone size: .
D gene: .
J gene: TRBJ2-3
V gene: TRBV5-4
CDR3 protein: CASSPPPWDTQYF
CDR3 DNA: TGTGCCAGCAGCCCCCCGCCCTGGGATACGCAGTATTTT

clone size: .
D gene: .
J gene: TRBJ1-2
V gene: TRBV28
CDR3 protein: CASRRLINYGYTF
CDR3 DNA: TGTGCCAGCAGGCGGCTAATTAACTATGGCTACACCTTC

clone size: .
D gene: .
J gene: TRBJ2-7
V gene: TRBV6-1
CDR3 protein: CASSEGRSSEQYF
CDR3 DNA: TGTGCCAGCAGTGAAGGGAGATCTTCCGAGCAGTACTTC

clone size: .
D gene: .
J gene: TRBJ2-7
V gene: TRBV6-5
CDR3 protein: CASSYTPTREQYF
CDR3 DNA: TGTGCCAGCAGTTACACGCCTACCCGCGAGCAGTACTTC

clone size: .
D gene: .
J gene: TRBJ1-1
V gene: TRBV19
CDR3 protein: CASSMIVEQGEAFF
CDR3 DNA: TGTGCCAGTAGTATGATAGTAGAACAGGGTGAAGCTTTCTTT

clone size: .
D gene: .
J gene: TRBJ1-1
V gene: TRBV6-1
CDR3 protein: CASSERRRQALTEAFF
CDR3 DNA: TGTGCCAGCAGTGAAAGGAGACGACAGGCGTTAACTGAAGCTTTCTTT

clone size: .
D gene: .
J gene: TRBJ2-1
V gene: TRBV11-2
CDR3 protein: CASSSQLDYNEQFF
CDR3 DNA: TGTGCCAGCAGCTCACAACTAGACTACAATGAGCAGTTCTTC

clone size: few
D gene: .
J gene: TRBJ1-2
V gene: TRBV2
CDR3 protein: CASSERGPNYGYTF
CDR3 DNA: TGTGCCAGCAGTGAACGCGGACCTAACTATGGCTACACCTTC

clone size: .
D gene: .
J gene: TRBJ1-1
V gene: TRBV10-3
CDR3 protein: CAISEPGRATEAFF
CDR3 DNA: TGTGCCATCAGTGAACCGGGCAGAGCCACCGAAGCTTTCTTT

clone size: .
D gene: .
J gene: TRBJ2-7
V gene: TRBV27
CDR3 protein: CASSFHRRAYEQYF
CDR3 DNA: TGTGCCAGCAGTTTTCACCGACGGGCCTACGAGCAGTACTTC

clone size: .
D gene: .
J gene: TRBJ1-5
V gene: TRBV19
CDR3 protein: CASSIARQPQHF
CDR3 DNA: TGTGCCAGTAGTATCGCACGGCAGCCCCAGCATTTT

clone size: .
D gene: .
J gene: TRBJ1-3
V gene: TRBV5-1
CDR3 protein: CASSPGDLTGISGNTIYF
CDR3 DNA: TGCGCCAGCAGCCCGGGAGACTTAACAGGGATCTCTGGAAACACCATATATTTT

clone size: .
D gene: TRBD1
J gene: TRBJ2-7
V gene: TRBV4-1
CDR3 protein: CASSLTGTDGYEQYF
CDR3 DNA: TGCGCCAGCAGCCTAACCGGGACAGACGGATACGAGCAGTACTTC

clone size: .
D gene: .
J gene: TRBJ1-4
V gene: TRBV6-1
CDR3 protein: CASSVSQATNEKLFF
CDR3 DNA: TGTGCCAGCAGTGTATCACAAGCAACTAATGAAAAACTGTTTTTT

clone size: few
D gene: TRBD2
J gene: TRBJ2-3
V gene: TRBV29-1
CDR3 protein: CSVVLAGVGDTQYF
CDR3 DNA: TGCAGCGTTGTACTAGCGGGAGTGGGAGATACGCAGTATTTT

clone size: .
D gene: .
J gene: TRBJ1-2
V gene: TRBV11-2
CDR3 protein: CASSKTLGYTF
CDR3 DNA: TGTGCCAGCAGTAAGACACTAGGCTACACCTTC

clone size: .
D gene: .
J gene: TRBJ2-1
V gene: TRBV27
CDR3 protein: CASRIHRDSYNEQFF
CDR3 DNA: TGTGCCAGCAGAATCCACAGGGATTCCTACAATGAGCAGTTCTTC

clone size: .
D gene: .
J gene: TRBJ1-1
V gene: TRBV5-1
CDR3 protein: CASRTGAALNTEAFF
CDR3 DNA: TGCGCCAGCAGGACCGGGGCTGCGCTGAACACTGAAGCTTTCTTT

clone size: .
D gene: .
J gene: TRBJ2-1
V gene: TRBV5-1
CDR3 protein: CASSLQPSGPSSYNEQFF
CDR3 DNA: TGCGCCAGCAGCCTACAACCCAGCGGGCCCAGCTCCTACAATGAGCAGTTCTTC

clone size: .
D gene: TRBD1
J gene: TRBJ2-7
V gene: TRBV5-1
CDR3 protein: CASSLTGTGVGEQYF
CDR3 DNA: TGCGCCAGCAGCTTGACCGGGACAGGGGTTGGAGAGCAGTACTTC

clone size: .
D gene: .
J gene: TRBJ1-5
V gene: TRBV6-5
CDR3 protein: CASSSTERQPQHF
CDR3 DNA: TGTGCCAGCAGTTCGACCGAACGTCAGCCCCAGCATTTT

clone size: .
D gene: .
J gene: TRBJ2-1
V gene: TRBV9
CDR3 protein: CASSLQTVNEQFF
CDR3 DNA: TGTGCCAGCAGCCTCCAGACTGTTAATGAGCAGTTCTTC

clone size: .
D gene: TRBD2
J gene: TRBJ2-1
V gene: TRBV5-1
CDR3 protein: CASRSGTSVYNEQFF
CDR3 DNA: TGCGCCAGCAGGTCCGGGACTAGCGTCTACAATGAGCAGTTCTTC

clone size: once
D gene: .
J gene: TRBJ2-7
V gene: TRBV28
CDR3 protein: CASSAVGLNSYEQYF
CDR3 DNA: TGTGCCAGCTCCGCGGTGGGACTTAACTCCTACGAGCAGTACTTC

clone size: .
D gene: .
J gene: TRBJ2-2
V gene: TRBV19
CDR3 protein: CASSSHLGQVTNTGELFF
CDR3 DNA: TGTGCCAGTAGTAGCCACCTGGGGCAGGTGACGAACACCGGGGAGCTGTTTTTT

clone size: few
D gene: .
J gene: TRBJ1-1
V gene: TRBV11-2
CDR3 protein: CASSLASGGVGTEAFF
CDR3 DNA: TGTGCCAGCAGCTTGGCGTCTGGCGGGGTTGGGACTGAAGCTTTCTTT

clone size: once
D gene: TRBD2
J gene: TRBJ2-3
V gene: TRBV27
CDR3 protein: CASSSRGTSGSFTDTQYF
CDR3 DNA: TGTGCCAGCAGTTCCCGTGGGACTAGCGGGAGTTTCACAGATACGCAGTATTTT

clone size: .
D gene: TRBD2
J gene: TRBJ2-1
V gene: TRBV5-4
CDR3 protein: CASSAGLASNEQFF
CDR3 DNA: TGTGCCAGCAGCGCGGGACTAGCGAGCAATGAGCAGTTCTTC

clone size: .
D gene: TRBD2
J gene: TRBJ2-1
V gene: TRBV9
CDR3 protein: CASSVAGGRGNEQFF
CDR3 DNA: TGTGCCAGCAGCGTAGCTGGCGGGAGGGGAAATGAGCAGTTCTTC

clone size: once
D gene: TRBD1
J gene: TRBJ1-2
V gene: TRBV5-1
CDR3 protein: CASSSQGGYGYTF
CDR3 DNA: TGCGCCAGCAGCTCACAGGGGGGGTATGGCTACACCTTC

clone size: .
D gene: .
J gene: TRBJ2-7
V gene: TRBV4-3
CDR3 protein: CASSQVYSGSYEQYF
CDR3 DNA: TGCGCCAGCAGCCAAGTATATTCGGGGTCCTACGAGCAGTACTTC

clone size: few
D gene: .
J gene: TRBJ1-1
V gene: TRBV29-1
CDR3 protein: CSVVRGNMNTEAFF
CDR3 DNA: TGCAGCGTTGTTCGAGGAAACATGAACACTGAAGCTTTCTTT

clone size: .
D gene: .
J gene: TRBJ2-5
V gene: TRBV5-1
CDR3 protein: CASSLGAQETQYF
CDR3 DNA: TGCGCCAGCAGCTTGGGAGCCCAAGAGACCCAGTACTTC

clone size: .
D gene: TRBD2
J gene: TRBJ2-7
V gene: TRBV7-9
CDR3 protein: CASSPGTSDEQYF
CDR3 DNA: TGTGCCAGCAGCCCCGGGACTAGCGACGAGCAGTACTTC

clone size: .
D gene: TRBD2
J gene: TRBJ2-3
V gene: TRBV30
CDR3 protein: CAWGGTTSTDTQYF
CDR3 DNA: TGTGCCTGGGGTGGGACTACAAGCACAGATACGCAGTATTTT

clone size: .
D gene: TRBD2
J gene: TRBJ2-7
V gene: TRBV30
CDR3 protein: CAWRPLAATYEQYF
CDR3 DNA: TGTGCCTGGAGACCACTAGCGGCTACCTACGAGCAGTACTTC

clone size: .
D gene: .
J gene: TRBJ1-5
V gene: TRBV5-1
CDR3 protein: CASSLDGNQPQHF
CDR3 DNA: TGCGCCAGCAGCTTGGATGGCAATCAGCCCCAGCATTTT

clone size: .
D gene: .
J gene: TRBJ1-1
V gene: TRBV29-1
CDR3 protein: CSVGTPGINTEAFF
CDR3 DNA: TGCAGCGTGGGTACACCGGGGATCAACACTGAAGCTTTCTTT

clone size: .
D gene: TRBD1
J gene: TRBJ2-1
V gene: TRBV2
CDR3 protein: CASLLGQLPNNEQFF
CDR3 DNA: TGTGCCAGCCTCCTGGGACAGTTACCGAACAATGAGCAGTTCTTC

clone size: .
D gene: .
J gene: TRBJ2-7
V gene: TRBV11-2
CDR3 protein: CASSLGGLTEQYF
CDR3 DNA: TGTGCCAGCAGCTTAGGTGGGCTTACCGAGCAGTACTTC

clone size: many
D gene: TRBD2
J gene: TRBJ2-7
V gene: TRBV11-2
CDR3 protein: CASSPLAGGPYEQYF
CDR3 DNA: TGTGCCAGCAGCCCACTAGCGGGAGGTCCCTACGAGCAGTACTTC

clone size: .
D gene: TRBD2
J gene: TRBJ2-7
V gene: TRBV7-3
CDR3 protein: CASSLTGGGAGGPPEQYF
CDR3 DNA: TGTGCCAGCAGCTTAACGGGCGGCGGGGCGGGAGGGCCGCCCGAGCAGTACTTC

clone size: .
D gene: .
J gene: TRBJ1-4
V gene: TRBV10-3
CDR3 protein: CAISDGGLGEKLFF
CDR3 DNA: TGTGCCATCAGTGATGGAGGGCTCGGTGAAAAACTGTTTTTT

clone size: .
D gene: TRBD2
J gene: TRBJ2-3
V gene: TRBV12-5
CDR3 protein: CASGPGLAGTDTQYF
CDR3 DNA: TGTGCTAGTGGTCCGGGACTAGCGGGAACAGATACGCAGTATTTT